Ten or more counts support the clone carrying this T cell receptor (beta chain). This specimen belongs to a study of T cells after yellow fever vaccination. The V end lost 0 bases, the J end lost 3 bases, and 11 bases lay between the germline ends. The CDR3 is 15 residues long. Germline CDR1 and CDR2: LGHNA and YSLEER. Each CDR3 protein is one row after TCRdb ran MiXCR on the 5' RACE reads. The repertoire includes 150,000 to 200,000 distinct CDR3 sequences, over 7% of them detected once, and roughly 40% sits in the top ten. The sequencing here drew on CD8+ T cells sorted from PBMCs, taken 45 days after the yellow fever booster vaccination. The chain combines TRBV4-3 with TRBJ1-1; maybe TRBD1 (5 bases). The TCR originated in a young man who received the YFV17D yellow fever vaccine. The CDR3 sequence is CASSQDDSRYTEAFF. CDR3 sequence (DNA): TGCGCCAGCAGCCAAGATGACAGCAGGTACACTGAAGCTTTCTTT.